The 8 T cell receptor beta chains below were found in one sample sequenced in a study of T cells in Graves' hyperthyroidism and ophthalmopathy. The TCR beta CDR3 regions underwent amplification using RNA transcripts as the source. Carried out on the TCR CDR3, a first-round RT-PCR used the HTBI primer set. TCRdb reprocessed the multiplex PCR reads with MiXCR, giving one entry per CDR3 protein. The repertoire holds 600,000 to 750,000 distinct CDR3 sequences, with roughly 17% as singletons. The sample taken for sequencing was blood. These receptors came from a middle-aged man with Graves' hyperthyroidism.

This clonotype appeared many times. This sequence joins TRBV30 and TRBJ2-3, with D perhaps matching TRBD1 (7 bases). The CDR3 consists of 19 residues. From germline, CDR1 is GTSNPN and CDR2 SVGIG (reference sequence). V was shortened by 1 base and J by 0 bases, with 23 bases between the two germline ends. The chain's CDR3 is CAWSDSGGGSWVSTDTQYF. CDR3 DNA sequence: TGTGCCTGGAGTGATTCAGGAGGGGGCAGTTGGGTGAGCACAGATACGCAGTATTTT. The variable domain in full, with the rest retrieved from reference TRBV30 and TRBJ2-3, is SQTIHQWPATLVQPVGSPLSLECTVEGTSNPNLYWYRQAAGRGLQLLFYSVGIGQISSEVPQNLSASRPQDRQFILSSKKLLLSDSGFYLCAWSDSGGGSWVSTDTQYFGPGTRLTVL.

This clonotype has ten or more counts. V gene TRBV7-2 combines with J gene TRBJ1-2; a weak D match, TRBD1 (6 bases). The CDR3 is made up of 14 amino acids. The V end was cut by 4 bases, the J end by 3 bases, with 12 bases between. Looked up from germline, CDR1 is SGHTA and CDR2 is FQGNSA. DNA of the CDR3: TGTGCCAGCAGCTGGGGGGGGCTGGACTATGGCTACACCTTC. It is translated as CASSWGGLDYGYTF. Looking up the rest from reference TRBV7-2 and TRBJ1-2 gives the full variable domain: GAGVSQSPSNKVTEKGKDVELRCDPISGHTALYWYRQSLGQGLEFLIYFQGNSAPDKSGLPSDRFSAERTGGSVSTLTIQRTQQEDSAVYLCASSWGGLDYGYTFGSGTRLTVV.

Concerning this clonotype: This is likely a read error, given that the CDR3 carries no conserved phenylalanine or tryptophan at its end. The rearrangement joins TRBV6-2 or TRBV6-3 to TRBJ1-2; no definite D call. The germline gives CDR1 MNHEY, CDR2 SVGEGT. V was shortened by 2 bases and J by 2 bases, with 6 bases between the two germline ends. This CDR3 comprises 13 residues. CDR3 DNA sequence: TGTGCCAGCAGTTACACGGGAAACTATGGCTACACCCTC. Amino acid sequence: CASSYTGNYGYTL.

This clonotype was counted ten times or more. This chain links TRBV27 with TRBJ1-1; 9 positions match TRBD1. Unmatched junction bases numbered 14, after V lost 5 bases and J lost 4 bases. The germline V gene encodes CDR1 MNHEY and CDR2 SMNVEV (reference sequence). The CDR3 has 17 amino acids. CDR3 residues: CASSVDRGLSTGTEAFF. CDR3 DNA sequence: TGTGCCAGCAGTGTGGACAGGGGACTTTCAACTGGCACTGAAGCTTTCTTT.

The chain employs TRBV29-1 and TRBJ2-7; maybe TRBD1 (6 bases). The V end was cut by 6 bases, the J end by 7 bases, with 19 bases between. CDR3 length: 13 amino acids. Germline lookup yields CDR1 SQVTM and CDR2 ANQGSEA. CDR3 protein: CSVAPYREGEQYF. CDR3 coding DNA: TGCAGCGTCGCTCCCTACAGGGAAGGGGAGCAGTACTTC.

This clonotype was seen many times. V is TRBV6-6 and J is TRBJ1-2, with 8 bases fitting TRBD1. Trimming cost V 0 bases and J 3 bases; bases outside gene matches: 9. The germline V gene encodes CDR1 MNHNY and CDR2 SVGAGI (reference sequence). CDR3 length equals 17 residues. CDR3 nucleotide sequence: TGTGCCAGCAGTTACTCGTTATCTGCAGGGGGCGACTATGGCTACACCTTC. Protein sequence: CASSYSLSAGGDYGYTF.

The chain has TRBV18 and TRBJ1-2; 7 nucleotides align to TRBD1. Losses at the gene ends were 2 bases for V and 7 bases for J; bases not matched to a gene: 10. The CDR3 extends over 15 amino acids. In germline, CDR1 is KGHSH, CDR2 LQKENI. The CDR3 region has the DNA TGTGCCAGCTCACCAACCGTCGACAGGGTACTTGGCTACACCTTC. Its protein is CASSPTVDRVLGYTF.

This clonotype was seen many times. The V call is TRBV2, the J call TRBJ1-2; D is uncertain. Germline values: CDR1 SNHLY, CDR2 FYNNEI. The CDR3 is 13 amino acids. V was clipped by 1 base and J by 4 bases, with 7 bases between them. The CDR3 loop reads CASSEVYLYGYTF. CDR3 coding DNA: TGTGCCAGCAGTGAAGTGTATCTCTATGGCTACACCTTC. Drawing the rest from reference TRBV2 and TRBJ1-2, the complete variable domain is EPEVTQTPSHQVTQMGQEVILRCVPISNHLYFYWYRQILGQKVEFLVSFYNNEISEKSEIFDDQFSVERPDGSNFTLKIRSTKLEDSAMYFCASSEVYLYGYTFGSGTRLTVV.